These 22 T cell receptor beta chains were sequenced from one sample in a study of identical twins. TCRdb processed the 5' RACE reads anew with MiXCR; each CDR3 protein has one entry. The table shows some 300,000 distinct CDR3 sequences, with approximately 13% occurring only once. Separately, the same data were catalogued under a study of yellow fever vaccine responses in identical twins.

The sample was CD8+ T cells sorted from blood. The receptors here all came from a woman between 18 and 29 years old in good health.

In its sample, this clonotype was seen many times. The chain has TRBV4-2 and TRBJ2-1; D is ambiguous. V was pared by 1 base and J by 0 bases, with 7 bases between. Germline lookup yields CDR1 LGHNA and CDR2 YNFKEQ. This CDR3 has 15 amino acids. The CDR3: CASSQAHSSYNEQFF. DNA for the CDR3: TGTGCCAGCAGCCAAGCCCATAGCTCCTACAATGAGCAGTTCTTC.

The sample holds many counts of this clonotype. This CDR3 reads CASKQQGAFYEQYV. In nucleotides, the CDR3 is TGTGCCAGCAAACAACAGGGGGCATTCTACGAGCAGTACGTC. The genes are TRBV28 and TRBJ2-7; 9 nucleotides match TRBD1. Germline CDR1 and CDR2: MDHEN and SYDVKM. This CDR3 has 14 residues. V shed 7 bases, J shed 3 bases, and the junction held 7 bases outside the gene matches.

This clonotype has a count of ten or more. The chain links TRBV28 to TRBJ2-2, with 10 bases identical to TRBD2. Germline values: CDR1 MDHEN, CDR2 SYDVKM. This CDR3 contains 18 residues. After removal of 1 base from V and 3 bases from J, the junction contained 8 bases not matched to a gene. This CDR3 is CASSLSSWTSGHTGELFF. In DNA, the CDR3 is TGTGCCAGCAGTTTATCCAGCTGGACTAGCGGACACACCGGGGAGCTGTTTTTT.

This clonotype has just a few counts. V is TRBV2 and J is TRBJ2-1; perhaps D is TRBD1 or TRBD2 (5 bases each). Per the germline V gene, CDR1 is SNHLY and CDR2 is FYNNEI. This CDR3 spans 15 amino acids. The germline V and J ends were trimmed by 6 bases and 1 base, with 13 bases remaining between them. CDR3 sequence reads: CASSGWDQSYNEQFF. DNA for the CDR3: TGTGCCAGCAGCGGATGGGACCAGTCCTACAATGAGCAGTTCTTC.

This clonotype was detected many times. The J gene is TRBJ2-1, the V gene TRBV27; a possible D gene is TRBD1 (7 bases). This CDR3 contains 15 residues. Germline V lookup: CDR1 MNHEY, CDR2 SMNVEV (reference sequence). With 4 bases removed from V and 4 bases from J, the gap between germline ends came to 14 bases. CDR3 amino acids: CASSSSGGWYNEQFF. DNA for the CDR3: TGTGCCAGCAGTTCATCAGGGGGGTGGTACAATGAGCAGTTCTTC.

This clonotype was found many times. This sequence joins TRBV4-1 and TRBJ2-5; D may be TRBD1 (6 bases). The CDR3 covers 16 residues. Germline V gives CDR1 MGHRA, CDR2 YSYEKL. The ends were cut back, 0 bases at V and 0 bases at J, with 11 bases in the middle. CDR3 in DNA: TGCGCCAGCAGCCAAGATAGAACAGGGTACCAAGAGACCCAGTACTTC. Protein: CASSQDRTGYQETQYF.

This clonotype was seen ten or more times. J is TRBJ2-7 and V is TRBV6-4; D is possibly TRBD1 or TRBD2 (5 bases each). V lost 4 bases and J 6 bases, leaving 13 bases between the germline ends. Germline CDR1 and CDR2: MRHNA and SNTAGT. The CDR3 has 13 amino acids. The CDR3 bases are TGTGCCAGCAGTGTGGGGACCAGTGGCGAGCAGTACTTC. Its translation is CASSVGTSGEQYF.

This clonotype was seen more than once but under ten times. V gene TRBV24-1 combines with J gene TRBJ2-6, with D perhaps matching TRBD1 (6 bases). The CDR3 is 16 residues long. Germline V gene sequence: CDR1 KGHDR, CDR2 SFDVKD. Trimming shortened V by 3 bases and J by 0 bases, and 8 bases separated the two germline ends. CDR3 bases: TGTGCCACCAGTGATGCGACAGGCTCTGGGGCCAACGTCCTGACTTTC. Its protein is CATSDATGSGANVLTF.

This clonotype turned up a few times. The J gene is TRBJ2-3, the V gene TRBV3-1; 11 bases match TRBD2. The trim removed 0 bases at V and 6 bases at J, leaving 11 bases unmatched. The CDR3 consists of 18 residues. Germline V lookup: CDR1 LGHDT, CDR2 YNNKEL (reference sequence). CDR3 coding DNA: TGTGCCAGCAGCCAAGATCTGATCCTAGCGGGGGGTCTGGATACGCAGTATTTT. This gives the protein CASSQDLILAGGLDTQYF.

This clonotype was counted between two and nine times. CDR3 protein: CASSLEGRDTQYF. The CDR3 region has the DNA TGTGCCAGCAGCTTAGAAGGGAGGGATACGCAGTATTTT. The J gene is TRBJ2-3, the V gene TRBV11-2, with D tentatively TRBD2 (6 bases). This CDR3 region has 13 residues. In germline, CDR1 is SGHAT, CDR2 FQNNGV. The V gene lost 0 bases and the J gene lost 6 bases, with 7 bases spanning the gap.

In this sample, this clonotype turned up a few times. The rearrangement links TRBV2 to TRBJ2-5, with D possibly TRBD2 on 5 matching bases. CDR1 and CDR2 from the germline V gene are SNHLY and FYNNEI. This CDR3 spans 14 amino acids. The V end lost 6 bases, the J end lost 5 bases, and 16 bases lay between the germline ends. The CDR3 region has the DNA TGTGCCAGCAGGACCGGACCAGGCGGGGAGACCCAGTACTTC. Its protein product is CASRTGPGGETQYF. The variable domain in full, with the rest retrieved from reference TRBV2 and TRBJ2-5, is EPEVTQTPSHQVTQMGQEVILRCVPISNHLYFYWYRQILGQKVEFLVSFYNNEISEKSEIFDDQFSVERPDGSNFTLKIRSTKLEDSAMYFCASRTGPGGETQYFGPGTRLLVL.

The rearrangement joins TRBV7-6 to TRBJ2-7; D may correspond to TRBD1 or TRBD2 (5 bases each). From germline, CDR1 is SGHVS and CDR2 FNYEAQ. V shed 5 bases and J shed 1 base, with 15 bases lying between them. This CDR3 has 15 residues. This chain's CDR3 is CASSPDLRGSYEQYF. The CDR3 DNA reads as TGTGCCAGCAGCCCAGACCTGAGGGGATCCTACGAGCAGTACTTC.

This clonotype was recorded a few times. V usage is TRBV28 and J usage is TRBJ2-7; D may be TRBD1 or TRBD2 (5 bases each). V dropped 3 bases and J dropped 7 bases, with 22 bases sitting between them. The germline gives CDR1 MDHEN, CDR2 SYDVKM. The CDR3 is 16 amino acids. This CDR3 is CASSFSISAGPGEQYV. The CDR3 nucleotides are TGTGCCAGCAGTTTCTCGATCTCCGCAGGGCCGGGAGAGCAGTACGTC.

This clonotype was detected many times. The genes are TRBV29-1 and TRBJ2-3; TRBD2 might be the D (5 bases). CDR1 and CDR2 from the germline V gene are SQVTM and ANQGSEA. Trimming left V 4 bases short and J 2 bases short, with 13 bases between. This CDR3 has 14 amino acids. The DNA for the CDR3 is TGCAGCGTTGCTTTGACTGACTACACAGATACGCAGTATTTT. Its protein product is CSVALTDYTDTQYF.

The V and J genes are TRBV18 and TRBJ1-1; possibly TRBD1 for D (6 bases). Trimming pared 3 bases from V and 0 bases from J, leaving 17 bases between. Germline V gives CDR1 KGHSH, CDR2 LQKENI. The CDR3 length is 17 residues. CDR3 DNA sequence: TGTGCCAGCTCACCTCGGACAGCCCCGGGTTTGAACACTGAAGCTTTCTTT. Translated, it gives CASSPRTAPGLNTEAFF.

The chain uses TRBV27 and TRBJ2-7; D remains ambiguous. Germline V gives CDR1 MNHEY, CDR2 SMNVEV (reference sequence). The CDR3 loop spans 16 amino acids. V was clipped by 3 bases and J by 3 bases, with 18 bases between them. CDR3 in DNA: TGTGCCAGCAGTTTGAATGGAGCCAAAGCCGTCTACGAGCAGTACGTC. It translates to CASSLNGAKAVYEQYV.

To note about this clonotype: At one end the junction does not follow the germline gene, possibly because of a read error. The chain joins TRBV20-1 to TRBJ2-7, with a tentative D call TRBD2 (6 bases). The CDR3 runs to 14 residues. Germline CDR1 DFQATT, CDR2 SNEGSKA (reference sequence). This CDR3 reads CSARDRERPYEQCF. The CDR3 DNA is TGCAGTGCTAGAGATCGGGAGCGCCCCTACGAGCAGTGCTTC.

This clonotype was found a few times. CDR3 bases: TGTGCCAGCAGCGGCCAAAGGGTTAAAGAGACCCAGTACTTC. This codes for CASSGQRVKETQYF. V and J are TRBV7-8 and TRBJ2-5; no firm D call. V shed 5 bases and J shed 3 bases, with 13 bases lying between them. The CDR3 spans 14 residues. Per germline, CDR1 SGHVS and CDR2 FQNEAQ.

The chain links TRBV4-1 to TRBJ2-1, with D possibly matching TRBD1 (6 bases). V was clipped by 2 bases and J by 7 bases, with 15 bases between them. Germline V gene lookup returns CDR1 MGHRA and CDR2 YSYEKL. The CDR3 totals 15 residues. The CDR3 sequence is CASSQKWTVENEQFF. The CDR3 nucleotides read TGCGCCAGCAGCCAAAAGTGGACAGTTGAAAATGAGCAGTTCTTC.

This clonotype was observed a few times. The CDR3 sequence: CASSFGTANPSGANVLTF. The DNA for the CDR3 is TGTGCCAGCAGTTTCGGGACAGCCAACCCCTCTGGGGCCAACGTCCTGACTTTC. This chain connects TRBV28 to TRBJ2-6, with 7 nucleotides matching TRBD1. Germline V CDR1 and CDR2: MDHEN, SYDVKM. V shed 3 bases and J 0 bases; nucleotides not matched to a gene: 8. The CDR3 runs 18 residues.

The CDR3 nucleotides are TGCGCCAGCAGCCAAGATAAGGCGTTTAGCACAGATACGCAGTATTTT. It specifies CASSQDKAFSTDTQYF. The gene calls are TRBV4-1 and TRBJ2-3; D is unclear. The germline gives CDR1 MGHRA, CDR2 YSYEKL. Trimming stripped 0 bases from V and 0 bases from J, with 10 bases between. The CDR3 has 16 amino acids.

This clonotype was counted at least ten times. The rearrangement uses TRBV5-1 and TRBJ2-7; 8 bases agree with TRBD2. Germline assignment: CDR1 SGHRS and CDR2 YFSETQ. This CDR3 has 14 amino acids. V lost 4 bases to trimming and J lost 3 bases; unmatched junction nucleotides: 6. The CDR3 DNA is TGCGCCAGCAGCCAGAGCGGGGGCTACTACGAGCAGTACTTC. The encoded protein is CASSQSGGYYEQYF.